This T cell receptor (beta chain) was recovered during a study of cytomegalovirus exposure and HLA in healthy donors. This clone turned up a few times. The antigen is not known. Study conclusions and caveats: The study found most TCR sequences rare, yet found some public TCRs in many donors. Sequencing artifact likely explains a cluster of highly shared sequence variants.

Germline V lookup: CDR1 MDHEN, CDR2 SYDVKM. The length of the CDR3 is 14 residues. Trimming cost V 0 bases and J 4 bases; bases outside gene matches: 2. The PCR contained 60 Vbeta and 13 Jbeta primers. Clones were sequenced by immunoSEQ multiplex PCR, and TCRdb holds only the in-frame ones, with some missing. The sample lists more than 95,000 clones, 64% occurring once. Sequencing was performed on PBMCs. This TCR derives from a man aged 55 to 70 in good health and CMV-seronegative. The rearrangement joins TRBV28 to TRBJ2-5, with 7 bases identical to TRBD1. CDR3 sequence (DNA): TGTGCCAGCAGTTTATGGTCAGGGGGAGAGACCCAGTACTTC. As protein: CASSLWSGGETQYF.